The clone carrying this T cell receptor (beta chain) was seen more than once but under ten times. This record belongs to a study of beta chain features in type 1 diabetes. Of the isolated RNA, all was reverse transcribed, and so the sequenced material was expressed TCRB transcripts. The protocol was immunoSEQ multiplex PCR, while the TCRdb copy is restricted to in-frame clones and leaves out a portion. The table shows 400,000 to 600,000 clones, with around 30% occurring only once. The length of the CDR3 is 12 residues. V trimming: 3 bases; J trimming: 7 bases; junction bases outside the gene matches: 0. CDR1 and CDR2 from the germline V gene are SEHNR and FQNEAQ (reference sequence). Sort purity for all populations was recorded as exceeding 98%.

The clonotype comes from a man aged 18 to 30 in good health. Specimen: naive CD4+ T cells from blood. The chain uses TRBV7-9 and TRBJ2-1, with 7 bases lining up with TRBD1. CDR3 coding DNA: TGTGCCAGCAGCTTCAGGGGGAATGAGCAGTTCTTC. Its translation: CASSFRGNEQFF.